This TCR beta chain was captured in a study of blood T cell repertoires in COVID-19. Study at large: PBMCs, B-cell-depleted T cells, or T cells were the source of the cDNA or gDNA that made up the material.

Profiled with immunoSEQ multiplex PCR; TCRdb holds only in-frame clones, not every one. The table shows around 180,000 clones, with 81% occurring only once. The CDR3 contains 13 residues. Trimming removed 3 bases from V and 4 bases from J, with 9 bases in between. The sample was peripheral blood. This clonotype was sampled from an elderly woman with COVID-19, enrolled during active disease. The chain employs TRBV12-3 or TRBV12-4 and TRBJ1-2; weak D call: TRBD1 (6 bases). DNA of the CDR3: TGTGCCAGCAGTTTCCGCAGGGGCTATGGCTACACCTTC. Translation gives CASSFRRGYGYTF.